These 10 T cell receptor beta chains were all obtained from the same sample, sequenced in a study of CD4 T cell repertoires and nickel. TCRdb reprocessed the RT-PCR reads via MiXCR and lists one record per CDR3 protein. The sample shows 450 to 550 distinct CDR3 sequences, roughly half of them seen only once. Sequencing was carried out using CD4+ T cells from blood, not recorded whether cultured. The receptors here all came from a human donor in a nickel allergy study, with or without nickel allergy (not recorded which). It is not recorded whether this sample comes from one donor or several.

This clonotype was seen a few times. The J gene is TRBJ1-1, the V gene TRBV20-1; possibly TRBD1 for D (5 bases). The CDR3 consists of 13 residues. Germline loops: CDR1 DFQATT, CDR2 SNEGSKA (reference sequence). V lost 0 bases, J lost 10 bases, and 15 bases lay in between. This CDR3 reads CSARETGHRGAFF. As DNA, the CDR3 is TGCAGTGCTAGAGAAACAGGCCACCGGGGAGCTTTCTTT.

The chain employs TRBV20-1 and TRBJ2-5; a possible D gene is TRBD1 (6 bases). The CDR3 length is 14 residues. CDR1 is DFQATT, CDR2 SNEGSKA, per germline (reference sequence). The DNA of the CDR3 is TGCAGCCCCGCACAAGGGGGTTTGGGAGAGACCCAGTACTTC. Translated: CSPAQGGLGETQYF.

The chain joins TRBV27 to TRBJ2-7, with D tentatively TRBD1 or TRBD2 (6 bases each). Germline V gene sequence: CDR1 MNHEY, CDR2 SMNVEV (reference sequence). V was trimmed by 8 bases and J by 0 bases, leaving 17 bases between them. The CDR3 is 15 amino acids. DNA for the CDR3: TGTGCCAGCCGCTGGGGGGCAAGGAGCTCCTACGAGCAGTACTTC. Protein product: CASRWGARSSYEQYF.

The V and J genes are TRBV7-3 and TRBJ2-2, with a tentative D call TRBD1 (6 bases). Germline lookup yields CDR1 SGHTA and CDR2 FQGTGA. Trimming shortened V by 5 bases and J by 2 bases, and 15 bases separated the two germline ends. The CDR3 is made up of 16 amino acids. The DNA for the CDR3 is TGTGCCAGCAGCCCCAACCAGGGGCTAAACACCGGGGAGCTGTTTTTT. The encoded protein is CASSPNQGLNTGELFF. The full variable domain, its missing parts supplied by reference TRBV7-3 and TRBJ2-2, is GAGVSQTPSNKVTEKGKYVELRCDPISGHTALYWYRQSLGQGPEFLIYFQGTGAADDSGLPNDRFFAVRPEGSVSTLKIQRTERGDSAVYLCASSPNQGLNTGELFFGEGSRLTVL.

Only a few counts were recorded for this clonotype. V usage is TRBV20-1 and J usage is TRBJ2-7; tentative D call: TRBD1 (6 bases). The ends were cut back, 3 bases at V and 3 bases at J, with 15 bases in the middle. Germline-derived CDR1 and CDR2 are DFQATT and SNEGSKA (reference sequence). This CDR3 region has 14 residues. CDR3 nucleotides: TGCAGTGCTAGTCATGGACAGCAACTCTACGAGCAGTACTTC. Its protein is CSASHGQQLYEQYF.

J is TRBJ2-3 and V is TRBV28; 14 bases align to TRBD2. Per germline, CDR1 MDHEN and CDR2 SYDVKM. V dropped 5 bases and J dropped 4; count of bases not matched to a gene: 5. CDR3 length: 16 residues. The CDR3 DNA reads TGTGCCAGCAGTCGGGGACTAGCGGGAGCCGCAGATACGCAGTATTTT. Its protein is CASSRGLAGAADTQYF.

The chain has TRBV20-1 and TRBJ1-1, with 10 nucleotides matching TRBD1. From germline, CDR1 is DFQATT and CDR2 SNEGSKA (reference sequence). J lost 5 bases, V lost 5 bases, and 2 bases had no gene match. This CDR3 spans 12 amino acids. CDR3 in amino acids: CSAGGQGTEAFF. The CDR3 DNA follows: TGCAGTGCTGGGGGACAGGGGACTGAAGCTTTCTTT.

The chain has TRBV6-2 or TRBV6-3 and TRBJ2-7; TRBD1 agrees at 7 bases. Unmatched junction bases numbered 9, after V lost 6 bases and J lost 4 bases. The CDR3 is 14 residues long. Germline V gene data show CDR1 as MNHEY and CDR2 as SVGEGT. The CDR3 coding sequence is TGTGCCAGCAGCCGGTTGACAGGGAATTACGAGCAGTACTTC. It encodes CASSRLTGNYEQYF.

This clonotype was seen only a few times. The V gene is TRBV6-5, the J gene TRBJ2-7, with D tentatively TRBD1 or TRBD2 (5 bases each). CDR3 size: 13 residues. Germline V lookup: CDR1 MNHEY, CDR2 SVGAGI. The V end lost 0 bases, the J end lost 5 bases, and 8 bases lay between the germline ends. The CDR3 is CASSYSRGHEQYF. Here the CDR3 DNA reads TGTGCCAGCAGTTACTCAAGGGGACACGAGCAGTACTTC.

The chain carries TRBV11-1 and TRBJ2-7; D remains unclear. CDR3 length: 14 residues. V lost 2 bases, J lost 3 bases, and 11 bases lay in between. The germline CDR1 and CDR2 sequences are SGHAT and FQDESV (reference sequence). The CDR3 reads CASSLNSWSYEQYF. CDR3 nucleotide sequence: TGTGCCAGCAGCTTAAACTCTTGGAGCTACGAGCAGTACTTC.